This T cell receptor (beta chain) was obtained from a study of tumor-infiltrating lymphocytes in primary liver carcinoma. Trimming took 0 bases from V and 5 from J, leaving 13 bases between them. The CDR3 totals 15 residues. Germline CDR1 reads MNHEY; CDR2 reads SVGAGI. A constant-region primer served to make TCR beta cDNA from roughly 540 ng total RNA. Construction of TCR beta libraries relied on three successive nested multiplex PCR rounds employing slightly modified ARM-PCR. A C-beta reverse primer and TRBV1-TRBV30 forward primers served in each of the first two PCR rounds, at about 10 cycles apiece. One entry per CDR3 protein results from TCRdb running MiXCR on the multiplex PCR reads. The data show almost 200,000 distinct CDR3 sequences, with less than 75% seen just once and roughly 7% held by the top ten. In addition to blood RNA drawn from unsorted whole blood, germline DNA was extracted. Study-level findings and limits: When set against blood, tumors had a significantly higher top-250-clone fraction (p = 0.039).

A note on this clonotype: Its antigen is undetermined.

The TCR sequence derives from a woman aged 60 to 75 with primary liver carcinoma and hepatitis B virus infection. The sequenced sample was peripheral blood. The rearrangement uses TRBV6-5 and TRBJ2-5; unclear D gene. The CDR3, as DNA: TGTGCCAGCAGTTACTCGTCCGCTGGGCAGGAGACCCAGTACTTC. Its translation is CASSYSSAGQETQYF.